This T cell receptor (beta chain) was identified in a study of shared clonotypes between healthy human individuals. Across the study: CD8 memory received one plate per donor, CD8 naive two, CD4 memory three and CD4 naive three. Whole-study findings and limits: Naive subsets tended to show greater estimated richness than memory subsets.

CD45RO-negative cells were positively selected for CCR7, leaving out terminally differentiated effector memory CD45RA+ cells. All participating donors were Caucasian adults from Nashville, Tennessee. In regard to this clone: The antigen remains unidentified.

At deep level, the assay was performed. Here immunoSEQ multiplex PCR was the method, and the copy in TCRdb shows in-frame clones only, minus some. The table has roughly 2 million clones, approximately 94% seen once. This CDR3 region has 15 residues. V gave up 3 bases and J gave up 0 bases, with 11 bases separating them. Germline assignment: CDR1 SNHLY and CDR2 FYNNEI. This TCR was recovered from a man aged 18 to 29 in good health. Sequencing was done on a sample of naive CD8+ T cells sorted from blood. The J gene is TRBJ1-1, the V gene TRBV2, with D perhaps TRBD1 (5 bases). The CDR3 DNA follows: TGTGCCAGCAGTGAGTTTGGAGGGGTGAACACTGAAGCTTTCTTT. Residues: CASSEFGGVNTEAFF.